A selection of T cell receptor beta chains follows, all from one sample in a study of T-cell memory formation after mild COVID-19. TCRdb fed the 5' RACE reads into MiXCR, producing one record per CDR3 protein. This table holds approximately 400,000 distinct CDR3 sequences, roughly 18% found once. What was sequenced was PBMCs or a T cell subset sorted from them (not recorded which). Source of these receptors: a man between 18 and 29 years old who had mild COVID-19 (a few samples of this study predate the infection). Cell type and time point are not known. CDR3s include the opening cysteine and the closing phenylalanine or tryptophan. D genes are given only for firm matches. Clone size is shown for a subset of rows, as once, few, many or a class of expanded clone.

TRBV5-1,-,-,TRBJ2-7,CASRTGLDSYEQYF,TGCGCCAGCAGAACAGGCCTAGACTCCTACGAGCAGTACTTC
TRBV4-3,few,-,TRBJ2-3,CASSPGAGMPDTQYF,TGCGCCAGCAGCCCCGGGGCGGGAATGCCAGATACGCAGTATTTT
TRBV19,few,-,TRBJ2-7,CASAGGWEQYF,TGTGCCAGTGCGGGTGGTTGGGAGCAGTACTTC
TRBV7-9,few,-,TRBJ1-2,CASSLIGASNYGYTF,TGTGCCAGCAGCTTGATCGGGGCCTCTAACTATGGCTACACCTTC
TRBV6-5,-,TRBD1,TRBJ2-7,CASRRGQGYEQYF,TGTGCCAGCAGACGAGGACAGGGTTACGAGCAGTACTTC
TRBV4-3,-,TRBD2,TRBJ2-5,CAGGGETQYF,TGCGCCGGGGGAGGGGAGACCCAGTACTTC
TRBV6-1,-,TRBD1,TRBJ1-5,CAAGWTGGNQPQHF,TGTGCCGCCGGGTGGACAGGGGGCAATCAGCCCCAGCATTTT
TRBV12-3/TRBV12-4,-,-,TRBJ1-3,CASSPRASGRGNTIYF,TGTGCCAGCAGTCCACGGGCCTCTGGGAGGGGAAACACCATATATTTT
TRBV9,few,TRBD2,TRBJ2-7,CASSLGTTGSYEQYF,TGTGCCAGCAGCCTAGGGACTACCGGCTCCTACGAGCAGTACTTC
TRBV7-9,-,TRBD1,TRBJ2-1,CASSLEGGLSYNEQFF,TGTGCCAGCAGCTTAGAAGGGGGCCTCTCCTACAATGAGCAGTTCTTC
TRBV7-2,-,-,TRBJ2-4,CASSLEQGLWNIQYF,TGTGCCAGCAGCTTAGAACAGGGACTTTGGAACATTCAGTACTTC